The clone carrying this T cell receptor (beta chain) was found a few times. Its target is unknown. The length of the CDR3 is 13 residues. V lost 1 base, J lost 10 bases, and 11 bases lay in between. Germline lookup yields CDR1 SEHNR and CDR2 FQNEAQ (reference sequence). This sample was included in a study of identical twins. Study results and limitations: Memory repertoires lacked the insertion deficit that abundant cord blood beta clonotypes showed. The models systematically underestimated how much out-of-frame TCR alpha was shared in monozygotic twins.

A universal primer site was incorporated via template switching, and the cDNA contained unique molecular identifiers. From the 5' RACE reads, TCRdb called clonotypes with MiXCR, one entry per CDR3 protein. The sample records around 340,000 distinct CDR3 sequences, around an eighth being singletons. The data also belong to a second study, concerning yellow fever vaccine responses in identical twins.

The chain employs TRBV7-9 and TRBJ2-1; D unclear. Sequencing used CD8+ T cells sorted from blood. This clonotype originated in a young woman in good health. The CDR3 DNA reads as TGTGCCAGCAGCTTAGACCCCCACGGGGAGCAGTTCTTC. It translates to CASSLDPHGEQFF. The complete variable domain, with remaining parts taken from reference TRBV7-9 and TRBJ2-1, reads DTGVSQNPRHKITKRGQNVTFRCDPISEHNRLYWYRQTLGQGPEFLTYFQNEAQLEKSRLLSDRFSAERPKGSFSTLEIQRTEQGDSAMYLCASSLDPHGEQFFGPGTRLTVL.